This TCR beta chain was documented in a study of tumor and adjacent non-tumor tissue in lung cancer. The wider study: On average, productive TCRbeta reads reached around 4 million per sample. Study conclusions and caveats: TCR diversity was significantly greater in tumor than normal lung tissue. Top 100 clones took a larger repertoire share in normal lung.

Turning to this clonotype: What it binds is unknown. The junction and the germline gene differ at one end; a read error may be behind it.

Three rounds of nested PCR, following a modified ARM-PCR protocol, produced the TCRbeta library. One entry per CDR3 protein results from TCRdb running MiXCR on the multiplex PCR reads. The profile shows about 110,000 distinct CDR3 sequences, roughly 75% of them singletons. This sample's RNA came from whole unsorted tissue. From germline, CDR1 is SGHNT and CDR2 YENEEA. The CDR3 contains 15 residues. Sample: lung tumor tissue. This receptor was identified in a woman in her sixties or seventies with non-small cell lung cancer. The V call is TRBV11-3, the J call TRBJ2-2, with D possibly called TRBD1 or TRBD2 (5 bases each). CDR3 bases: TGTACCAGCAGCCCCGGGATAGGGGTCACCGGGAAGCTGTTATTT. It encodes CTSSPGIGVTGKLLF.